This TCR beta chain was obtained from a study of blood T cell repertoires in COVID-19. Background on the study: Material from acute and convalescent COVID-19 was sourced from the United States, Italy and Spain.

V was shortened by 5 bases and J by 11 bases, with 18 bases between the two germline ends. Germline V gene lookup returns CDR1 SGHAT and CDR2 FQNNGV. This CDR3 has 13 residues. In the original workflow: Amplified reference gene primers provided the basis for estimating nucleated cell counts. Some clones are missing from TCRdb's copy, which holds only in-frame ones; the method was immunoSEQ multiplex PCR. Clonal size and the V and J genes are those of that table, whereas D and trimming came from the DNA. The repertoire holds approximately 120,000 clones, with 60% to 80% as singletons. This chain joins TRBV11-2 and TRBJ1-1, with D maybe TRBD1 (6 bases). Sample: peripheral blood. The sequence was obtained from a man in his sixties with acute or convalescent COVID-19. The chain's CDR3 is CASSEDSRGTAFF. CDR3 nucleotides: TGTGCCAGCAGCGAAGACTCCAGGGGTACGGCTTTCTTT. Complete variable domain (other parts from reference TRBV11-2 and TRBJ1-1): EAGVAQSPRYKIIEKRQSVAFWCNPISGHATLYWYQQILGQGPKLLIQFQNNGVVDDSQLPKDRFSAERLKGVDSTLKIQPAKLEDSAVYLCASSEDSRGTAFFGQGTRLTVV.